A single TCR beta chain is shown here with its context. Its antigen is unidentified. This record belongs to a study of T cell responses to AZD1222 COVID-19 vaccine. V lost 2 bases and J lost 2; bases outside the gene matches: 3. CDR3 length: 15 residues. The germline V gene encodes CDR1 SGHTS and CDR2 YDEGEE. Study-wide results and caveats: Increased Spike-specific TCR breadth and depth were observed after two AZD1222 doses. Only 5 or 6 people who got AZD1222 tested seropositive at baseline. Most donors were white British and more were female, and clonal diversity was possibly underestimated. Regions left unmutated in variants are reportedly the target of nearly half of spike-specific TCRs.

Sequencing was performed with immunoSEQ multiplex PCR; in TCRdb, only in-frame clones are kept and a portion is missing. The sample gives some 140,000 clones, 70% to 90% of which show up once; about 1.9% is in the top ten. Sequenced here: peripheral blood, sampled on day 0 of AZD1222 vaccination. The rearrangement uses TRBV5-8 and TRBJ1-5, with 8 bases identical to TRBD1. This receptor was identified in an adult in good health. The CDR3 sequence: CASSLAGGGNQPQHF. DNA for the CDR3: TGTGCCAGCAGCTTAGCAGGGGGCGGCAATCAGCCCCAGCATTTT.